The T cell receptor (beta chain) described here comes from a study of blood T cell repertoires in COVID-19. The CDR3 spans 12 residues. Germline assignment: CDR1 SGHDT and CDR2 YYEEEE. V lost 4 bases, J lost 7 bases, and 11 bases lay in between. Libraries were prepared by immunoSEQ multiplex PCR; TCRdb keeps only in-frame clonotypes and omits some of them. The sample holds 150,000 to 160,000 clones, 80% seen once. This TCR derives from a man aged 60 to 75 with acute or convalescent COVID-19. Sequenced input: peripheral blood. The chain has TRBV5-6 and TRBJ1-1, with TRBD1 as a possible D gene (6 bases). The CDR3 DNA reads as TGTGCCAGCAGCCGAGGACAGCTTGAAGCTTTCTTT. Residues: CASSRGQLEAFF.